This is a list of T cell receptor beta chains from one sample in a study of shared clonotypes between healthy human individuals. Profiled with immunoSEQ multiplex PCR; TCRdb holds only in-frame clones, not every one. The sample carries about 980,000 clones, roughly 72% recorded once. Sequencing was carried out using memory CD4+ T cells sorted from blood. The receptors here all came from a man aged 18 to 29 in good health. CDR3s include the opening cysteine and the closing phenylalanine or tryptophan. The D gene is left open where the match is weak. Not every row has a clone size; where given, it reads once, few, many or a size class.

J gene,V gene,clone size,D gene,CDR3 DNA,CDR3 protein
TRBJ1-6,TRBV6-5,few,-,TGTGCCAGCAGCTACCTATCCGGTCCCCTCCACTTT,CASSYLSGPLHF
TRBJ1-1,TRBV11-2,medium-sized,-,TGTGCCAGCAGCCTGAGGGCGGGGATTGAAGCTTTCTTT,CASSLRAGIEAFF
TRBJ2-5,TRBV2,-,-,TGTGCCAGCAGCCAGCTGCAAGAGACCCAGTACTTC,CASSQLQETQYF
TRBJ1-2,TRBV30,-,-,TGTGCCTGGAGTCTCGCGAACTATGGCTACACCTTC,CAWSLANYGYTF
TRBJ2-2,TRBV7-9,-,-,TGTGCCAGCAGCTTAGGTGCGACAGCTAACACCGGGGAGCTGTTTTTT,CASSLGATANTGELFF
TRBJ1-2,TRBV20-1,-,-,TGCAGTGCGGTCGGGGCGTATGGCTACACCTTC,CSAVGAYGYTF
TRBJ1-3,TRBV9,-,-,TGTGCCAGCAGCGTAGCCTTTTCCCAGGGCGGTGGAAACACCATATATTTT,CASSVAFSQGGGNTIYF
TRBJ1-4,TRBV5-6,-,-,TGTGCCAGCAGCTTGTGGTCAGGGCCCGGTGAAAAACTGTTTTTT,CASSLWSGPGEKLFF
TRBJ2-7,TRBV9,-,TRBD1,TGTGCCCCCAAACTCGCCCCGACAGGGGTCCCCTCCTACGAGCAGTACTTC,CAPKLAPTGVPSYEQYF
TRBJ1-1,TRBV30,many,TRBD1,TGTGCCTGGAGTTATGGTGACAGGGATGACACTGAAGCTTTCTTT,CAWSYGDRDDTEAFF
TRBJ2-7,TRBV19,-,-,TGTGCCTCCACGAACAGGAGCTCCTACGAGCAGTACTTC,CASTNRSSYEQYF
TRBJ2-6,TRBV18,-,TRBD1,TGTGCCAGCTCACTACAGGGGGCCGGGGCCAACGTCCTGACTTTC,CASSLQGAGANVLTF
TRBJ2-7,TRBV7-9,-,TRBD1,TGTGCCAGCAGCTTAGCTACCGGGACAGCGACCTACGAGCAGTACTTC,CASSLATGTATYEQYF
TRBJ1-2,TRBV21-1,-,-,TGTGCCAGCAGCAAGAAGGGCCCGCGCTTTTTTGGCTACACCTTC,CASSKKGPRFFGYTF
TRBJ2-1,TRBV11-2,-,-,TGTGCCAGCAGCTTTAAGGGGAATGAGCAGTTCTTC,CASSFKGNEQFF
TRBJ1-6,TRBV5-1,-,-,TGCGCCAGCAGCTTGGCTTCGGGTAGCAATTCACCCCTCCACTTT,CASSLASGSNSPLHF
TRBJ1-5,TRBV27,-,-,TGTGCCATCCCCCTCCAGCATTTT,CAIPLQHF
TRBJ1-2,TRBV23-1,-,TRBD1,TGCGCCAGCAGTCAATCGACCAGGGGGTTCGATGGCTACACCTTC,CASSQSTRGFDGYTF
TRBJ1-4,TRBV7-6,-,TRBD1,TGTGCCAGCAGCCTCCGGACAGGACGGGAAAAACTGTTTTTT,CASSLRTGREKLFF
TRBJ1-3,TRBV6-5,-,-,TGTGCCTGCACCGGGGGAAACACCATATATTTT,CACTGGNTIYF
TRBJ1-3,TRBV30,-,-,TGTGCCTATACAGGGAGCTCTGGAAACACCATATATTTT,CAYTGSSGNTIYF
TRBJ1-6,TRBV6-1,-,-,TGTGCCAGCAGTGAACAGGGATCCTCACCCCTCCACTTT,CASSEQGSSPLHF